This note documents a single TCR beta chain sequence. This CDR3 contains 13 residues. V lost 3 bases, J lost 5 bases, and 8 bases lay in between. Germline V CDR1 and CDR2: PRHDT, FYEKMQ (reference sequence). This entry is derived from a study of blood T cell repertoires in COVID-19. Across the whole study: Collection of acute and convalescent COVID-19 samples took place in the United States, Italy and Spain. PBMCs, B-cell-depleted T cells, or T cells provided the cDNA or gDNA that made up the material.

Authors' analysis steps: From reference gene primer amplification, estimates of nucleated cell counts were derived. The repertoire was sequenced with immunoSEQ multiplex PCR; TCRdb's copy has only in-frame clones and lacks some. The DNA gave D and trimming, while V, J and clone size come from that table. The sample holds more than 45,000 clones, roughly nine tenths seen once. The receptor was isolated from a human donor in a cohort sampled during active COVID-19. The rearrangement joins TRBV13 to TRBJ2-1; D is unresolved. The sequenced sample was peripheral blood. The CDR3 loop reads CASSLAEDNEQFF. Here the CDR3 DNA reads TGTGCCAGCAGCTTGGCGGAAGACAATGAGCAGTTCTTC.